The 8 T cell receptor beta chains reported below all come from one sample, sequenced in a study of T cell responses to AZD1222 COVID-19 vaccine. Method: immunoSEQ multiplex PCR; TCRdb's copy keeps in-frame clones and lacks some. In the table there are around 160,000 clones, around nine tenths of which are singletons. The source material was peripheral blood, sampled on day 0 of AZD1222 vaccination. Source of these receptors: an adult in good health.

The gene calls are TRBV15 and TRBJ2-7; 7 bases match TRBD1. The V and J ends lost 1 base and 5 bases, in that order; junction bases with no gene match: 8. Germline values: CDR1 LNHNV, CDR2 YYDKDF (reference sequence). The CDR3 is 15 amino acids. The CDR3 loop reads CATSRAPNRGHEQYF. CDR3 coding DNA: TGTGCCACCAGCAGAGCCCCTAACAGGGGCCACGAGCAGTACTTC.

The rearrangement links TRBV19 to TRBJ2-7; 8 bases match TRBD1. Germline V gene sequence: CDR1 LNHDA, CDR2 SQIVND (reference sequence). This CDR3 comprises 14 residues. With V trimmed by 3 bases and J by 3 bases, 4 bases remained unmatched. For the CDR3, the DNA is TGTGCCAGTAGTATCGGACAGGGCCTCTACGAGCAGTACTTC. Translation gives CASSIGQGLYEQYF.

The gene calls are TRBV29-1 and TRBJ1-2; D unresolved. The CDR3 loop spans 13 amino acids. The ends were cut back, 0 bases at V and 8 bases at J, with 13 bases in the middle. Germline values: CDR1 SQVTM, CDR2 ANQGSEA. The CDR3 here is CSVEDRSGSGYTF. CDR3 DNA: TGCAGCGTTGAAGATAGATCGGGGAGCGGCTACACCTTC.

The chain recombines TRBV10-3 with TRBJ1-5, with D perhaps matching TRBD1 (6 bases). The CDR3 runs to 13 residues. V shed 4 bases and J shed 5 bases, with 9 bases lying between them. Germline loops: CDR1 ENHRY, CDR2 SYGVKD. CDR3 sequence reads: CAISVSGDQPQHF. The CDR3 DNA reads TGTGCCATCAGTGTTTCAGGGGATCAGCCCCAGCATTTT.

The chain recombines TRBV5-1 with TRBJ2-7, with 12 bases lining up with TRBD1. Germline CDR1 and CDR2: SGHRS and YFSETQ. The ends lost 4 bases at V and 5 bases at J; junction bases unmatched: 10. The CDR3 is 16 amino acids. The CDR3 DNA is TGCGCCAGCAGCAACCTAGGGGACAGGGGGCTAGACGAGCAGTACTTC. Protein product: CASSNLGDRGLDEQYF.

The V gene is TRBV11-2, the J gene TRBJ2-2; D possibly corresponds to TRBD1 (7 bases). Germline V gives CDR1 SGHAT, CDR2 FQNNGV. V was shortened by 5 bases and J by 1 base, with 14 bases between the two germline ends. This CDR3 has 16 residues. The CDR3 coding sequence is TGTGCCAGCAGCGGGGGGTGGACAGGGAACACCGGGGAGCTGTTTTTT. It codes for CASSGGWTGNTGELFF.

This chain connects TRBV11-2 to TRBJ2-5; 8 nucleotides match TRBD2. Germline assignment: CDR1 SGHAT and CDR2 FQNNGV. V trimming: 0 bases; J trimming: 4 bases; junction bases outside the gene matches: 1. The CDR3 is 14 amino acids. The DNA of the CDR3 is TGTGCCAGCAGCTTAGATCGGGGGGGAGAGACCCAGTACTTC. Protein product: CASSLDRGGETQYF.

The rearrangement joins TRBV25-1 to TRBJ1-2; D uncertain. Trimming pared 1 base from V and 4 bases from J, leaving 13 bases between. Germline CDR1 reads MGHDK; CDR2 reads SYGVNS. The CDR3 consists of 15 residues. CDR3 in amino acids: CASSEWETQIYGYTF. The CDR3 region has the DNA TGTGCCAGCAGTGAATGGGAGACACAAATCTATGGCTACACCTTC.